This passage covers 30 T cell receptor beta chains from one sample sequenced in a study of shared clonotypes between healthy human individuals. Naive CD8 cells comprised CD45RO-negative, CCR7-positively selected cells, excluding terminally differentiated effector memory CD45RA+ cells. Produced via immunoSEQ multiplex PCR; TCRdb's table is partial and in-frame only. Of about 2 million clones listed, about 94% are singletons. The sample consisted of naive CD8+ T cells sorted from blood. The receptor source for this set is a man younger than 35 in good health.

This chain connects TRBV25-1 to TRBJ1-5; D is uncertain. Trimming pared 4 bases from V and 3 bases from J, leaving 10 bases between. The CDR3 consists of 14 residues. Germline values: CDR1 MGHDK, CDR2 SYGVNS. CDR3: CASSVGDNNQPQHF. The CDR3 bases are TGTGCCAGCAGTGTGGGAGACAACAATCAGCCCCAGCATTTT.

As concerns this clone: Other DNA sequences in the sample encode the same CDR3. The chain's CDR3 is CASSFRQGAYEQYF. The CDR3 DNA reads TGTGCCAGCAGTTTTCGACAGGGGGCTTACGAGCAGTACTTC. The V and J genes are TRBV5-6 and TRBJ2-7; 10 nucleotides line up with TRBD1. The CDR3 runs 14 residues. The V gene end was trimmed by 5 bases and the J gene end by 4 bases; junction bases not matched to a gene: 6. Germline-derived CDR1 and CDR2 are SGHDT and YYEEEE. Full variable domain (rest looked up from reference TRBV5-6 and TRBJ2-7): DAGVTQSPTHLIKTRGQQVTLRCSPKSGHDTVSWYQQALGQGPQFIFQYYEEEERQRGNFPDRFSGHQFPNYSSELNVNALLLGDSALYLCASSFRQGAYEQYFGPGTRLTVT.

The chain joins TRBV28 to TRBJ1-1; TRBD1 aligns across 9 bases. Germline V lookup: CDR1 MDHEN, CDR2 SYDVKM. The CDR3 length is 14 residues. V lost 7 bases, J lost 5 bases, and 8 bases stayed unmatched. The CDR3 loop is CASNYRGLGTEAFF. The CDR3 DNA reads TGTGCCAGCAATTACAGGGGGCTAGGGACTGAAGCTTTCTTT.

This chain connects TRBV27 to TRBJ2-7, with TRBD2 matching over 14 bases. V trimming: 2 bases; J trimming: 2 bases; junction bases outside the gene matches: 5. The CDR3 contains 17 residues. Germline V gene lookup returns CDR1 MNHEY and CDR2 SMNVEV (reference sequence). CDR3 sequence reads: CASSLGLAGGSTYEQYF. The CDR3, as DNA: TGTGCCAGCAGTTTAGGACTAGCGGGGGGATCTACCTACGAGCAGTACTTC.

The V call is TRBV5-6, the J call TRBJ2-7; D tentatively reads TRBD1 or TRBD2 (5 bases each). The CDR3 is made up of 12 amino acids. The V end lost 4 bases, the J end lost 12 bases, and 17 bases lay between the germline ends. The germline CDR1 and CDR2 sequences are SGHDT and YYEEEE. The CDR3 is CASSPGTQALYF. DNA of the CDR3: TGTGCCAGCAGCCCGGGGACGCAGGCTCTGTACTTC. The whole variable domain, filled in from reference TRBV5-6 and TRBJ2-7, reads DAGVTQSPTHLIKTRGQQVTLRCSPKSGHDTVSWYQQALGQGPQFIFQYYEEEERQRGNFPDRFSGHQFPNYSSELNVNALLLGDSALYLCASSPGTQALYFGPGTRLTVT.

Only one count was recorded for this clone. The chain links TRBV5-1 to TRBJ2-7; D perhaps matches TRBD1 (5 bases). There are 16 residues in the CDR3. The V end lost 0 bases, the J end lost 2 bases, and 15 bases lay between the germline ends. Germline V gene data show CDR1 as SGHRS and CDR2 as YFSETQ. The CDR3 DNA reads TGCGCCAGCAGCTTGGCCCCCGGACAACTGGCCTACGAGCAGTACTTC. Its translation is CASSLAPGQLAYEQYF.

This sequence joins TRBV2 and TRBJ2-1; 7 positions agree with TRBD2. The CDR3 covers 15 residues. V dropped 3 bases and J dropped 5; count of bases not matched to a gene: 7. The germline gives CDR1 SNHLY, CDR2 FYNNEI. The CDR3: CASSDWASGDNEQFF. CDR3 nucleotide sequence: TGTGCCAGCAGTGATTGGGCTAGCGGAGACAATGAGCAGTTCTTC.

Comments on this clone: Different DNA sequences within this sample yield the same CDR3. The chain recombines TRBV27 with TRBJ2-7; D ambiguous. V shed 0 bases and J shed 2 bases, with 8 bases lying between them. The length of the CDR3 is 14 residues. The germline V gene has CDR1 MNHEY and CDR2 SMNVEV (reference sequence). In nucleotides, the CDR3 is TGTGCCAGCAGTTTATCGGGCAACCCCTACGAGCAGTACTTC. Amino acid sequence: CASSLSGNPYEQYF.

The V gene is TRBV2, the J gene TRBJ2-7; TRBD2 is a possible D gene (5 bases). The CDR3 extends over 13 amino acids. V lost 9 bases, J lost 2 bases, and 14 bases lay in between. Germline CDR1 reads SNHLY; CDR2 reads FYNNEI. CDR3 in DNA: TGTGCCAGTGCCTTCACTAGTCCCTACGAGCAGTACTTC. It is translated as CASAFTSPYEQYF.

J is TRBJ2-7 and V is TRBV9; TRBD2 agrees at 7 bases. The CDR3 totals 14 residues. Germline V gene data show CDR1 as SGDLS and CDR2 as YYNGEE. The V segment lost 4 bases and the J segment 5 bases; nucleotides outside the gene matches: 9. The CDR3 region is CASSPEGLADEQYF. The CDR3 bases are TGTGCCAGCAGCCCAGAGGGGCTAGCGGACGAGCAGTACTTC.

The rearrangement links TRBV19 to TRBJ2-3; TRBD1 is a possible D gene (6 bases). Trimming took 5 bases from V and 3 from J, leaving 27 bases between them. The germline gives CDR1 LNHDA, CDR2 SQIVND (reference sequence). The CDR3 is 19 amino acids. The CDR3 loop reads CASSGVRGTLGFLTDTQYF. The DNA of the CDR3 is TGTGCCAGTAGTGGAGTAAGGGGGACGTTGGGATTTTTAACAGATACGCAGTATTTT. Supplemented by reference TRBV19 and TRBJ2-3, the full variable domain reads DGGITQSPKYLFRKEGQNVTLSCEQNLNHDAMYWYRQDPGQGLRLIYYSQIVNDFQKGDIAEGYSVSREKKESFPLTVTSAQKNPTAFYLCASSGVRGTLGFLTDTQYFGPGTRLTVL.

About this clone itself: Other nucleotide sequences in the sample specify the same CDR3. This rearrangement joins TRBV29-1 to TRBJ2-1; TRBD2 matches at 9 bases. The CDR3 length is 15 residues. Per the germline V gene, CDR1 is SQVTM and CDR2 is ANQGSEA. V was clipped by 1 base and J by 4 bases; unmatched bases: 5. In nucleotides, the CDR3 is TGCAGCGTTGAAGGAACTAGCGGGTCTTACAATGAGCAGTTCTTC. Translation: CSVEGTSGSYNEQFF.

This CDR3 reads CASSLNLLQDTQYF. The CDR3 nucleotides are TGTGCCAGCAGCTTAAACCTGCTCCAAGATACGCAGTATTTT. This chain joins TRBV7-8 and TRBJ2-3; D gene uncertain. CDR3 length: 14 residues. V was trimmed by 2 bases and J by 5 bases, leaving 11 bases between them. The germline V gene has CDR1 SGHVS and CDR2 FQNEAQ.

The rearrangement uses TRBV29-1 and TRBJ2-7; D possibly matches TRBD1 or TRBD2 (6 bases each). The V gene lost 4 bases and the J gene lost 2 bases, with 12 bases spanning the gap. This CDR3 region has 13 residues. The germline V gene has CDR1 SQVTM and CDR2 ANQGSEA. CDR3 amino acids: CSVGGAQAYEQYF. CDR3 coding DNA: TGCAGCGTTGGGGGGGCGCAAGCCTACGAGCAGTACTTC.

On this clone itself: Other DNA sequences within the sample encode an identical CDR3. The chain combines TRBV11-2 with TRBJ2-7, with 7 bases that match TRBD1. This CDR3 is built from 13 residues. V shed 5 bases, J shed 2 bases, and the junction held 3 bases outside the gene matches. Germline V gives CDR1 SGHAT, CDR2 FQNNGV. CDR3: CASSPTGAYEQYF. CDR3 in DNA: TGTGCCAGCAGCCCTACAGGGGCCTACGAGCAGTACTTC. Full variable domain (remainder filled in from reference TRBV11-2 and TRBJ2-7): EAGVAQSPRYKIIEKRQSVAFWCNPISGHATLYWYQQILGQGPKLLIQFQNNGVVDDSQLPKDRFSAERLKGVDSTLKIQPAKLEDSAVYLCASSPTGAYEQYFGPGTRLTVT.

This chain joins TRBV30 and TRBJ2-7, with 9 bases aligning to TRBD2. V trimming: 8 bases; J trimming: 2 bases; junction bases outside the gene matches: 16. CDR1 and CDR2 (germline): GTSNPN, SVGIG (reference sequence). The CDR3 is 16 residues long. The CDR3 bases are TGTGCCGCAACCCAAATATCTAGCGGGGACGCCTACGAGCAGTACTTC. As protein: CAATQISSGDAYEQYF.

V and J are TRBV6-5 and TRBJ2-5; D not certain. This CDR3 region has 15 residues. Trimming removed 6 bases at V and 2 bases at J, with 16 bases between. Germline CDR1 is MNHEY and CDR2 is SVGAGI. The CDR3 protein is CASSVNRQLQETQYF. For the CDR3, the DNA is TGTGCCAGCAGCGTAAATAGACAACTGCAAGAGACCCAGTACTTC.

V gene TRBV15 combines with J gene TRBJ2-2; 8 nucleotides agree with TRBD2. Germline V lookup: CDR1 LNHNV, CDR2 YYDKDF (reference sequence). V shed 5 bases and J 6 bases; nucleotides not matched to a gene: 5. The length of the CDR3 is 14 residues. The CDR3 loop is CATSQRESAGELFF. The DNA of the CDR3 is TGTGCCACCAGCCAGCGGGAGTCGGCCGGGGAGCTGTTTTTT.

The chain employs TRBV5-8 and TRBJ2-7, with D perhaps matching TRBD1 or TRBD2 (7 bases each). This CDR3 contains 16 residues. CDR1 SGHTS and CDR2 YDEGEE come from the germline V gene. The germline V and J ends were trimmed by 2 bases and 5 bases, with 20 bases remaining between them. The CDR3 loop is CASSFNQGGQDDEQYF. CDR3 DNA sequence: TGTGCCAGCAGCTTCAACCAGGGGGGGCAGGATGACGAGCAGTACTTC.

The rearrangement joins TRBV27 to TRBJ2-5; a weak D match, TRBD1 (6 bases). The V gene's germline CDR1 is MNHEY and CDR2 SMNVEV (reference sequence). V dropped 7 bases and J dropped 3 bases, with 21 bases sitting between them. CDR3 length: 16 residues. CDR3 loop: CASTIGPGTTKETQYF. In DNA form, the CDR3 reads TGTGCCAGCACCATCGGACCCGGGACAACGAAAGAGACCCAGTACTTC.

To note about this clone: Other DNA sequences of this sample code for an identical CDR3. The CDR3 here is CAWSGGPYNEQFF. CDR3 bases: TGTGCCTGGAGTGGGGGGCCCTACAATGAGCAGTTCTTC. This rearrangement joins TRBV30 to TRBJ2-1; D might be TRBD1 (6 bases). This CDR3 region has 13 residues. The germline gives CDR1 GTSNPN, CDR2 SVGIG (reference sequence). The V end was cut by 1 base, the J end by 2 bases, with 6 bases between.

The chain is built from TRBV13 and TRBJ2-7; unclear D gene. The V end lost 5 bases, the J end lost 1 base, and 9 bases lay between the germline ends. Germline V CDR1 and CDR2: PRHDT, FYEKMQ (reference sequence). This CDR3 has 13 residues. The CDR3 here is CASSNNPSYEQYF. CDR3 nucleotides: TGTGCCAGCAGCAATAACCCTTCCTACGAGCAGTACTTC.

This clone was picked up one time. V is TRBV4-1 and J is TRBJ1-1; D remains ambiguous. This CDR3 contains 15 residues. The germline V gene has CDR1 MGHRA and CDR2 YSYEKL. The V and J ends lost 0 bases and 1 base respectively, with 9 bases between them. CDR3 nucleotides: TGCGCCAGCAGCCAAGATGAGAGACCGAACACTGAAGCTTTCTTT. This sequence encodes CASSQDERPNTEAFF.

The CDR3: CAWSVLAGDLTDTQYF. In DNA, the CDR3 is TGTGCCTGGAGTGTACTAGCGGGGGACCTAACAGATACGCAGTATTTT. The gene calls are TRBV30 and TRBJ2-3; 11 bases are shared with TRBD2. Germline trimming cut 0 bases from V and 3 bases from J; bases unmatched to any gene: 5. Germline V gives CDR1 GTSNPN, CDR2 SVGIG (reference sequence). The CDR3 extends over 16 amino acids.

The chain has TRBV30 and TRBJ2-7, with D uncertain. Per germline, CDR1 GTSNPN and CDR2 SVGIG (reference sequence). This CDR3 has 13 residues. Deletions cut 4 bases from V and 3 bases from J, with 13 bases between. The CDR3 DNA follows: TGTGCCTGGAATAATGCACAGTACTACGAGCAGTACTTC. Protein sequence: CAWNNAQYYEQYF.

The chain combines TRBV28 with TRBJ1-2, with 10 bases matching TRBD1. Losses at the gene ends were 3 bases for V and 5 bases for J; bases not matched to a gene: 3. Germline V gives CDR1 MDHEN, CDR2 SYDVKM. The CDR3 is 14 amino acids. The CDR3 loop is CASSLTGGLYGYTF. Written as DNA, the CDR3 is TGTGCCAGCAGTTTGACAGGGGGCCTGTATGGCTACACCTTC.

The V and J genes are TRBV30 and TRBJ2-7; weak D call: TRBD2 (5 bases). Germline V gene data show CDR1 as GTSNPN and CDR2 as SVGIG (reference sequence). This CDR3 has 13 residues. Trimming took off 1 base at V and 6 bases at J, with 13 bases between the two ends. Here the CDR3 DNA reads TGTGCCTGGAGTGACGGCGCGGGTGCCGAGCAGTACTTC. Protein: CAWSDGAGAEQYF.

The CDR3 is CASTRDREGYNEQFF. The CDR3 DNA reads TGCGCCAGCACTCGGGACAGGGAGGGGTACAATGAGCAGTTCTTC. The chain carries TRBV4-3 and TRBJ2-1, with 9 bases matching TRBD1. Germline CDR1 LGHNA, CDR2 YSLEER. The trim removed 7 bases at V and 4 bases at J, leaving 8 bases unmatched. The CDR3 covers 15 residues.

This chain uses TRBV7-9 with TRBJ1-1; 8 positions match TRBD1. The CDR3 totals 16 residues. Germline trimming cut 1 base from V and 4 bases from J; bases unmatched to any gene: 8. The germline CDR1 and CDR2 sequences are SEHNR and FQNEAQ (reference sequence). The DNA for the CDR3 is TGTGCCAGCAGCTTAGGAGAAGGACAGGGTGCCACTGAAGCTTTCTTT. It is translated as CASSLGEGQGATEAFF.

V usage is TRBV11-2 and J usage is TRBJ2-2; no firm D call. The V and J ends lost 6 bases and 0 bases respectively, with 8 bases between them. The length of the CDR3 is 14 residues. In germline, CDR1 is SGHAT, CDR2 FQNNGV. DNA for the CDR3: TGTGCCAGCAGATATGGGCCGAACACCGGGGAGCTGTTTTTT. Translating gives CASRYGPNTGELFF.